A selection of T cell receptor beta chains follows, all from one sample in a study of blood T cell repertoires in COVID-19. Data came from immunoSEQ multiplex PCR; TCRdb stores just in-frame clones and leaves some out. Of 200,000 or so clones listed, approximately 80% are singletons. Material: peripheral blood. The source is a human donor in a cohort sampled during active COVID-19. Both conserved end residues are part of each CDR3. The D gene is left open where the match is weak. Where a row states a size, it is once, few, many or the class of an expanded clone; other rows omit it.

j_gene,v_gene,abundance,d_gene,CDR3aa,CDR3nt
TRBJ2-1,TRBV7-9,NA,NA,CASSTRGSSYNEQFF,TGTGCCAGCAGCACTCGGGGGAGCTCCTACAATGAGCAGTTCTTC
TRBJ2-1,TRBV6-4,few,TRBD2,CASSEFSGAQRGQFF,TGTGCCAGCAGTGAGTTTAGCGGGGCTCAACGAGGGCAGTTCTTC
TRBJ2-5,TRBV11-2,NA,TRBD2,CASSFSGLVQETQYF,TGTGCCAGCAGCTTCTCAGGACTAGTCCAAGAGACCCAGTACTTC
TRBJ1-5,TRBV6-5,NA,TRBD1,CASRGTGLQPQHF,TGTGCCAGCAGGGGGACAGGGCTTCAGCCCCAGCATTTT
TRBJ2-3,TRBV25-1,NA,TRBD1,CASSAPGQGTQYF,TGTGCCAGCAGTGCCCCGGGACAGGGTACGCAGTATTTT
TRBJ1-2,TRBV5-4,NA,TRBD1,CASSSQGGFLHGYTF,TGTGCCAGCAGCTCTCAGGGGGGCTTTCTACACGGCTACACCTTC
TRBJ2-1,TRBV7-9,NA,TRBD1,CASSRTGVAYNEQFF,TGTGCCAGCAGCCGGACAGGGGTAGCCTACAATGAGCAGTTCTTC
TRBJ1-6,TRBV28,few,NA,CASSIDRNNSPLHF,TGTGCCAGCAGTATCGACAGAAATAATTCACCCCTCCACTTT
TRBJ1-2,TRBV18,NA,NA,CANPPGEIKEGYTF,TGTGCCAACCCTCCCGGGGAAATTAAGGAAGGCTACACCTTC
TRBJ1-6,TRBV5-1,NA,NA,CASTLDSLNSPLHF,TGCGCCAGCACCCTTGACAGCCTCAATTCACCCCTCCACTTT
TRBJ1-5,TRBV2,NA,NA,CASSPQVYSNQPQHF,TGTGCCAGCAGCCCACAGGTGTATAGCAATCAGCCCCAGCATTTT
TRBJ2-1,TRBV5-6,NA,NA,CASSFGTGTYNEQFF,TGTGCCAGCAGCTTCGGGACTGGGACCTACAATGAGCAGTTCTTC
TRBJ2-1,TRBV7-9,NA,NA,CASIPSPGFEQFF,TGTGCCAGCATCCCTTCCCCCGGGTTTGAGCAGTTCTTC
TRBJ1-4,TRBV7-8,NA,TRBD1,CASSPTGGNEKLFF,TGTGCCAGCAGTCCGACAGGGGGTAATGAAAAACTGTTTTTT
TRBJ1-2,TRBV27,NA,NA,CASSSPGYGYTF,TGTGCCAGCAGTTCGCCAGGCTATGGCTACACCTTC
TRBJ2-2,TRBV19,NA,NA,CASRSPGTGNTGELFF,TGTGCCAGTAGATCCCCCGGCACGGGGAACACCGGGGAGCTGTTTTTT
TRBJ2-1,TRBV24-1,NA,TRBD2,CATSGSLAGQNNEQFF,TGTGCCACCAGTGGAAGCCTAGCGGGCCAGAACAATGAGCAGTTCTTC
TRBJ1-5,TRBV19,NA,NA,CASRRGYSNQPQHF,TGTGCCAGTAGGCGAGGGTATAGCAATCAGCCCCAGCATTTT
TRBJ2-3,TRBV27,once,TRBD2,CASRGERGAGSTQYF,TGTGCCAGCAGGGGCGAGCGGGGGGCCGGTTCTACGCAGTATTTT
TRBJ1-5,TRBV6-4,NA,NA,CASKAGDQPQHF,TGTGCCAGCAAGGCGGGCGATCAGCCCCAGCATTTT
TRBJ1-6,TRBV10-3,NA,NA,CAISDRGVGPLHF,TGTGCCATCAGTGATAGAGGAGTGGGACCCCTCCACTTT
TRBJ1-5,TRBV5-3,NA,TRBD1,CARSKRQGRNQPQHF,TGTGCCAGAAGCAAAAGACAGGGGAGGAATCAGCCCCAGCATTTT
TRBJ1-2,TRBV2,NA,NA,CASSEVTTNYGYTF,TGTGCCAGCAGTGAAGTAACTACTAACTATGGCTACACCTTC
TRBJ1-6,TRBV5-1,NA,TRBD1,CASSAGQGLGSPLHF,TGCGCCAGCAGCGCGGGACAGGGTCTCGGTTCACCCCTCCACTTT
TRBJ1-2,TRBV27,NA,TRBD1,CASRQGALGYTF,TGTGCCAGCAGGCAGGGGGCTCTTGGCTACACCTTC
TRBJ1-1,TRBV5-6,NA,NA,CASNMGDTEAFF,TGTGCCAGCAACATGGGAGACACTGAAGCTTTCTTT
TRBJ2-3,TRBV15,once,TRBD2,CATSMTSVYTDTQYF,TGTGCCACCAGCATGACTAGCGTGTATACAGATACGCAGTATTTT
TRBJ2-1,TRBV5-1,NA,NA,CASNSAGHLSYNEQFF,TGCGCCAGCAATTCGGCGGGCCACCTTTCCTACAATGAGCAGTTCTTC
TRBJ2-5,TRBV5-8,NA,TRBD2,CASSLGLAGAQETQYF,TGTGCCAGCAGCTTAGGACTAGCGGGGGCCCAAGAGACCCAGTACTTC
TRBJ1-1,TRBV29-1,NA,NA,CSLTTGGNTEAFF,TGCAGCTTAACGACAGGAGGGAACACTGAAGCTTTCTTT
TRBJ2-3,TRBV5-6,NA,TRBD1,CASSLDLYRGRTDTQYF,TGTGCCAGCAGCTTGGATCTCTACAGGGGGCGGACAGATACGCAGTATTTT
TRBJ2-1,TRBV7-3,NA,TRBD2,CASSSLSGGHTNEQFF,TGTGCCAGCAGTTCCTTAAGCGGGGGGCACACCAATGAGCAGTTCTTC
TRBJ2-1,TRBV6-5,NA,NA,CASSRGGEYNEQFF,TGTGCCAGCAGTAGGGGGGGGGAATACAATGAGCAGTTCTTC
TRBJ2-1,TRBV18,NA,NA,CASSPGLDNEQFF,TGTGCCAGCTCTCCGGGACTTGACAATGAGCAGTTCTTC
TRBJ2-3,TRBV5-1,NA,TRBD1,CASSLEGQNTDTQYF,TGCGCCAGCAGCTTGGAGGGACAGAACACAGATACGCAGTATTTT
TRBJ2-3,TRBV18,few,TRBD1,CASSPTGTGLDTQYF,TGTGCCAGCTCACCCACCGGGACAGGGTTAGATACGCAGTATTTT
TRBJ2-7,TRBV5-1,NA,NA,CASSLGTLSHSEQYF,TGCGCCAGCAGCTTGGGGACTCTTTCTCACTCCGAGCAGTACTTC
TRBJ1-5,TRBV11-2,NA,TRBD1,CASSSKGQPNQPQHF,TGTGCCAGCAGCTCTAAGGGACAGCCAAATCAGCCCCAGCATTTT